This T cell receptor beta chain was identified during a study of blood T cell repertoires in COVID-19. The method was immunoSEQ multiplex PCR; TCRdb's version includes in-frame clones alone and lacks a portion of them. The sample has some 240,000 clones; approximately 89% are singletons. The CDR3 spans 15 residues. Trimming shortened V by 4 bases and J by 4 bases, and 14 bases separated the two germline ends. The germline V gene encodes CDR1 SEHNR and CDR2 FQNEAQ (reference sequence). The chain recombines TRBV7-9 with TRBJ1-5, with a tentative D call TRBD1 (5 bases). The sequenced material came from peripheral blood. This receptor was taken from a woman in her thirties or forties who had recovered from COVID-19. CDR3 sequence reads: CASSSTQARNQPQHF. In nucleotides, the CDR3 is TGTGCCAGCAGCTCAACACAGGCTAGGAATCAGCCCCAGCATTTT. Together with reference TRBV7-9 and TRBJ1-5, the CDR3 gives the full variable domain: DTGVSQNPRHKITKRGQNVTFRCDPISEHNRLYWYRQTLGQGPEFLTYFQNEAQLEKSRLLSDRFSAERPKGSFSTLEIQRTEQGDSAMYLCASSSTQARNQPQHFGDGTRLSIL.